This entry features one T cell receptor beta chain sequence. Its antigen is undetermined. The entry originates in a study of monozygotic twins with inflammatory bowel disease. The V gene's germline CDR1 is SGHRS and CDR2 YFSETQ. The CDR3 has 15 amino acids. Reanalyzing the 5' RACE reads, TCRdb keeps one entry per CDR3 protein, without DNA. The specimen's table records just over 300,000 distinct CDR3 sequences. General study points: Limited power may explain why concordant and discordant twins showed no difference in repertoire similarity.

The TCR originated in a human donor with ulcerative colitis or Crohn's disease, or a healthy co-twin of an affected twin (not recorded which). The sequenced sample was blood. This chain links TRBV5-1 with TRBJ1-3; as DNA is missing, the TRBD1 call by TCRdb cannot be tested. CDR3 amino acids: CASSLGQVGGNTIYF. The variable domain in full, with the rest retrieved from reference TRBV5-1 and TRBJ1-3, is KAGVTQTPRYLIKTRGQQVTLSCSPISGHRSVSWYQQTPGQGLQFLFEYFSETQRNKGNFPGRFSGRQFSNSRSEMNVSTLELGDSALYLCASSLGQVGGNTIYFGEGSWLTVV.